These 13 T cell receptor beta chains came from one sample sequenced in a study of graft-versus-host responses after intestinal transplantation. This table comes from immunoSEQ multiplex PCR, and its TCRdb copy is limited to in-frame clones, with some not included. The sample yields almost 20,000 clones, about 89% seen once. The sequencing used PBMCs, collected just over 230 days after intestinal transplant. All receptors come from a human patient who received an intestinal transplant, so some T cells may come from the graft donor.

CDR3 coding DNA: TGCGCCAGCAGCTTGTTTCCCCTAGGGGTCGGGGGCACTGAAGCTTTCTTT. It codes for CASSLFPLGVGGTEAFF. The rearrangement uses TRBV5-1 and TRBJ1-1; maybe TRBD1 (5 bases). CDR1 and CDR2 (germline): SGHRS, YFSETQ. CDR3 length equals 17 residues. The V gene lost 1 base and the J gene lost 4 bases, with 20 bases spanning the gap. Drawing the rest from reference TRBV5-1 and TRBJ1-1, the complete variable domain is KAGVTQTPRYLIKTRGQQVTLSCSPISGHRSVSWYQQTPGQGLQFLFEYFSETQRNKGNFPGRFSGRQFSNSRSEMNVSTLELGDSALYLCASSLFPLGVGGTEAFFGQGTRLTVV.

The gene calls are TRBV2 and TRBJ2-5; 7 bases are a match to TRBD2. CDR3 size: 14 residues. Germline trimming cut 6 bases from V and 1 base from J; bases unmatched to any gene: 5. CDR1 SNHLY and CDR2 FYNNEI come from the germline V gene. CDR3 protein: CASRAGLPQETQYF. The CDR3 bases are TGTGCCAGCAGAGCGGGACTACCCCAAGAGACCCAGTACTTC.

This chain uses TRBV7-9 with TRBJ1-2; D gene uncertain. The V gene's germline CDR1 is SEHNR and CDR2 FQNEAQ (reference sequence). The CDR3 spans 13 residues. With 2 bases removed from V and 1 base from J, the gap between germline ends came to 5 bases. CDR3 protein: CASSLYSNYGYTF. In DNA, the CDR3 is TGTGCCAGCAGCTTATACAGTAACTATGGCTACACCTTC.

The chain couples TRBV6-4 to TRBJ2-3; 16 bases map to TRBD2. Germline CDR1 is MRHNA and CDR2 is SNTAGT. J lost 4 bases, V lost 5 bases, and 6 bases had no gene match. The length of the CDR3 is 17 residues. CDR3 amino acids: CASSYGTSGGAADTQYF. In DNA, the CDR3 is TGTGCCAGCAGTTACGGGACTAGCGGGGGGGCGGCAGATACGCAGTATTTT.

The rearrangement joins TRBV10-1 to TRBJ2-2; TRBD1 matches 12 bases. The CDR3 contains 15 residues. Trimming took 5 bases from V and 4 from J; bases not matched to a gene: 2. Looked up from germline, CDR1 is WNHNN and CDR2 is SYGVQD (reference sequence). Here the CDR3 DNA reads TGCGCCAGCAGTTGGGACAGGGGGCCCACCGGGGAGCTGTTTTTT. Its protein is CASSWDRGPTGELFF.

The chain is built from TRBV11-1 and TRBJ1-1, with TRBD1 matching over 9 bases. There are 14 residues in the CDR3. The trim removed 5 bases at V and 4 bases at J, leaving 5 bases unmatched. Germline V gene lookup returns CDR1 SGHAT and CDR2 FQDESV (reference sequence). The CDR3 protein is CASSELQGATEAFF. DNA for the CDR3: TGTGCCAGCAGCGAATTACAGGGGGCCACTGAAGCTTTCTTT. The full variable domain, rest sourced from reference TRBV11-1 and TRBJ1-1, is EAEVAQSPRYKITEKSQAVAFWCDPISGHATLYWYRQILGQGPELLVQFQDESVVDDSQLPKDRFSAERLKGVDSTLKIQPAELGDSAMYLCASSELQGATEAFFGQGTRLTVV.

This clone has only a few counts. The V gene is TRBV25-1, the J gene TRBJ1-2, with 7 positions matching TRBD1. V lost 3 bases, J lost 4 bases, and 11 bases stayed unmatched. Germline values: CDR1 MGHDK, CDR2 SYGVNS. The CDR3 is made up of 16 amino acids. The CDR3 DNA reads TGTGCCAGCAGTGATCCTCGGACAGGTTCCCTCTATGGCTACACCTTC. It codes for CASSDPRTGSLYGYTF.

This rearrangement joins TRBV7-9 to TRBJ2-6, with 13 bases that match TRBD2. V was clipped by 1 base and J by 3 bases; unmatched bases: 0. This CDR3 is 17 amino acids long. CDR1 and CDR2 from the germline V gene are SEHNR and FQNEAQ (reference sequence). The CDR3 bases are TGTGCCAGCAGCTTAGGGACTAGCGGGGGTGGGGCCAACGTCCTGACTTTC. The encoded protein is CASSLGTSGGGANVLTF.

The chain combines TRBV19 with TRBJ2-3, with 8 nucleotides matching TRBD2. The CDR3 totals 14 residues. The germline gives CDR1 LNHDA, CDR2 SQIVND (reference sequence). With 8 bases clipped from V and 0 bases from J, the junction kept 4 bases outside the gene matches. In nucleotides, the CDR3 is TGTGCCAGTTCTCGGGGGGGAAGCACAGATACGCAGTATTTT. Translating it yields CASSRGGSTDTQYF.

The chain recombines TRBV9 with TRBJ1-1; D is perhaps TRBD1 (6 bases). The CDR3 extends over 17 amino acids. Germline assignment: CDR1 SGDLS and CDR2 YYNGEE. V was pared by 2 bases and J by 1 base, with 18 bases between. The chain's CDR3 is CASSVDPRGAGNTEAFF. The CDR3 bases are TGTGCCAGCAGCGTTGACCCCAGGGGCGCCGGGAACACTGAAGCTTTCTTT.

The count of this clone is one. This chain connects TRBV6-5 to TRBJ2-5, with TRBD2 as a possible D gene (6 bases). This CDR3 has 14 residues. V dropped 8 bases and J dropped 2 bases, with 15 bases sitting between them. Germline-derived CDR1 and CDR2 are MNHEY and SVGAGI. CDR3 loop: CASRADYSQETQYF. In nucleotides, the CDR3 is TGTGCCAGCCGAGCGGACTACTCACAAGAGACCCAGTACTTC.

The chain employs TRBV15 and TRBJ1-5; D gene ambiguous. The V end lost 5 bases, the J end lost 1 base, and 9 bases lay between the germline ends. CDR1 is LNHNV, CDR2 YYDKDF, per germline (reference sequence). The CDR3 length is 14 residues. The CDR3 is CATSPWKSNQPQHF. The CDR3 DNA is TGTGCCACCAGCCCCTGGAAAAGCAATCAGCCCCAGCATTTT.

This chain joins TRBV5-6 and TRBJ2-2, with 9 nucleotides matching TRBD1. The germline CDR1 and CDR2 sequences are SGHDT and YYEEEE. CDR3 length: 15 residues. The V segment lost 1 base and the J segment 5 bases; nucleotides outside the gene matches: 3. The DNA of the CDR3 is TGTGCCAGCAGCTTGAAGACAGGGGGGACCGGGGAGCTGTTTTTT. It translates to CASSLKTGGTGELFF. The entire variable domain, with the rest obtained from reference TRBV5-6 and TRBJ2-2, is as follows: DAGVTQSPTHLIKTRGQQVTLRCSPKSGHDTVSWYQQALGQGPQFIFQYYEEEERQRGNFPDRFSGHQFPNYSSELNVNALLLGDSALYLCASSLKTGGTGELFFGEGSRLTVL.